A single sample gave rise to the 13 T cell receptor beta chains below, sequenced in a study of glioma-infiltrating T cells after dendritic cell vaccination. Repertoires were generated with immunoSEQ multiplex PCR, while TCRdb's copy carries only in-frame clones and drops some. The sample has tens of thousands of clones; roughly 80% are singletons. Sequencing was performed on blood, taken before dendritic cell vaccination. The receptors were gathered from a human donor with glioblastoma.

The genes are TRBV5-6 and TRBJ2-7; TRBD1 is a possible D gene (5 bases). The CDR3 length is 14 residues. The germline V gene has CDR1 SGHDT and CDR2 YYEEEE. V lost 0 bases and J 4 bases, leaving 11 bases between the germline ends. CDR3 sequence (DNA): TGTGCCAGCAGCTTGGACGCAGGGTGGTACGAGCAGTACTTC. This translates into CASSLDAGWYEQYF.

This clone appeared a few times. CDR3 protein: CASKRLQGNTGELFF. The CDR3, as DNA: TGCGCCAGCAAGAGACTCCAGGGGAACACCGGGGAGCTGTTTTTT. The chain carries TRBV10-2 and TRBJ2-2; maybe TRBD1 (5 bases). In germline, CDR1 is WSHSY, CDR2 SAAADI. The germline V and J ends were trimmed by 7 bases and 1 base, with 13 bases remaining between them. CDR3 size: 15 residues.

The gene calls are TRBV7-2 and TRBJ2-1; D gene unclear. V lost 2 bases and J 0 bases, leaving 5 bases between the germline ends. The CDR3 contains 14 residues. The germline V gene encodes CDR1 SGHTA and CDR2 FQGNSA. The CDR3 loop reads CASSLLASYNEQFF. The CDR3 coding sequence is TGTGCCAGCAGCTTACTGGCCTCCTACAATGAGCAGTTCTTC.

This rearrangement joins TRBV7-8 to TRBJ2-7; 8 bases line up with TRBD2. The CDR3 is 15 residues long. J lost 6 bases, V lost 6 bases, and 13 bases had no gene match. Germline assignment: CDR1 SGHVS and CDR2 FQNEAQ. The CDR3 coding sequence is TGTGCCAGCAGTAGTAGCGGGGCCCGGGGGAGCGAGCAGTACTTC. It is translated as CASSSSGARGSEQYF.

This clone was seen only a few times. The V gene is TRBV29-1, the J gene TRBJ2-3; 12 bases are shared with TRBD2. There are 16 residues in the CDR3. Germline-derived CDR1 and CDR2 are SQVTM and ANQGSEA. With V trimmed by 3 bases and J by 4 bases, 8 bases remained unmatched. In DNA form, the CDR3 reads TGCAGCGTTGACTTGGGGGCTAGCGGGGGGGCAGATACGCAGTATTTT. Translation: CSVDLGASGGADTQYF.

This chain uses TRBV19 with TRBJ1-5; D gene ambiguous. The V gene lost 7 bases and the J gene lost 0 bases, with 10 bases spanning the gap. This CDR3 comprises 14 residues. Germline assignment: CDR1 LNHDA and CDR2 SQIVND (reference sequence). The CDR3 nucleotides are TGTGCCAGTACGTCCGACTATAGCAATCAGCCCCAGCATTTT. Its translation: CASTSDYSNQPQHF.

The chain carries TRBV5-6 and TRBJ1-2, with D tentatively TRBD1 (5 bases). Germline V CDR1 and CDR2: SGHDT, YYEEEE. Trimming pared 3 bases from V and 3 bases from J, leaving 12 bases between. This CDR3 has 14 amino acids. CDR3 loop: CASSSPAGYYGYTF. The CDR3 bases are TGTGCCAGCAGCTCCCCGGCAGGGTACTATGGCTACACCTTC.

This clone showed up just a few times. The rearrangement links TRBV13 to TRBJ1-2; D unclear. The CDR3 is made up of 13 amino acids. CDR1 and CDR2 from the germline V gene are PRHDT and FYEKMQ (reference sequence). With 7 bases removed from V and 0 bases from J, the gap between germline ends came to 9 bases. The CDR3 sequence is CASTSLANYGYTF. DNA of the CDR3: TGTGCCAGCACATCGCTAGCTAACTATGGCTACACCTTC.

J is TRBJ2-7 and V is TRBV4-1; possibly TRBD2 for D (5 bases). The V end was cut by 2 bases, the J end by 3 bases, with 11 bases between. The CDR3 has 14 residues. CDR1 and CDR2 (germline): MGHRA, YSYEKL. This CDR3 is CASSQTGGLYEQYF. The DNA of the CDR3 is TGCGCCAGCAGCCAAACTGGAGGACTCTACGAGCAGTACTTC.

This rearrangement joins TRBV14 to TRBJ1-1; D ambiguous. Germline V gene lookup returns CDR1 SGHDN and CDR2 FVKESK. The germline V and J ends were trimmed by 4 bases and 3 bases, with 12 bases remaining between them. The CDR3 covers 14 residues. The CDR3 DNA follows: TGTGCCAGCAGCCCACCGAGGGAGGACACTGAAGCTTTCTTT. Translated: CASSPPREDTEAFF.

The chain has TRBV5-8 and TRBJ1-5; TRBD1 aligns across 9 bases. This CDR3 has 14 amino acids. CDR1 SGHTS and CDR2 YDEGEE come from the germline V gene. Trimming removed 4 bases from V and 11 bases from J; junction bases left unmatched: 10. The CDR3 coding sequence is TGTGCCAGCAGCCAGCCATCCACAGGGGGCGCCCAGCATTTT. This gives the protein CASSQPSTGGAQHF.

J is TRBJ1-4 and V is TRBV30; TRBD1 aligns across 9 bases. CDR1 is GTSNPN, CDR2 SVGIG, per germline (reference sequence). CDR3 size: 15 residues. With 2 bases clipped from V and 8 bases from J, the junction kept 9 bases outside the gene matches. The CDR3 region has the DNA TGTGCCTGGAGTTCCTCGGGACAGGGAGGGGAAAAACTGTTTTTT. It encodes CAWSSSGQGGEKLFF.

V and J are TRBV5-8 and TRBJ1-3; perhaps TRBD1 as D (6 bases). CDR1 is SGHTS and CDR2 is YDEGEE in the germline V gene. This CDR3 contains 15 residues. The ends were cut back, 3 bases at V and 0 bases at J, with 10 bases in the middle. CDR3 nucleotides: TGTGCCAGCAGCTCGGACAGCCACTCTGGAAACACCATATATTTT. Protein product: CASSSDSHSGNTIYF.